These 11 T cell receptor beta chains originate from one sample sequenced in a study of T cell repertoires in cytomegalovirus infection. TCRdb re-analysed the reads in MiXCR, keeping a single row per CDR3 protein. The sample lists about 740,000 distinct CDR3 sequences, less than 40% seen once, with 2.8% in the top ten. Material: PBMCs. These receptors were obtained from a human donor in good health (CMV status not recorded). Some clones in this sample may be carry-over from other donors' samples.

There are many counts of this clonotype. The chain's CDR3 is CASSYRGLGTDTQYF. The DNA of the CDR3 is TGTGCCAGCAGTTACAGGGGGCTGGGCACAGATACGCAGTATTTT. V gene TRBV28 combines with J gene TRBJ2-3; 9 nucleotides line up with TRBD1. The V and J ends lost 4 bases and 1 base, in that order; junction bases with no gene match: 3. This CDR3 region has 15 residues. CDR1 is MDHEN and CDR2 is SYDVKM in the germline V gene.

The chain links TRBV11-2 to TRBJ2-3; 9 nucleotides align to TRBD2. V lost 2 bases, J lost 3 bases, and 12 bases stayed unmatched. The V gene's germline CDR1 is SGHAT and CDR2 FQNNGV. The CDR3 has 18 residues. CDR3 sequence (DNA): TGTGCCAGCAGCTTAACTGATGGGGCCCTAGCGGGAACAGATACGCAGTATTTT. This codes for CASSLTDGALAGTDTQYF.

Turning to this clonotype: With a much larger clone just one base away, this may be a read error. This sequence joins TRBV7-2 and TRBJ1-5; D is perhaps TRBD1 (6 bases). Per the germline V gene, CDR1 is SGHTA and CDR2 is FQGNSA. The CDR3 has 16 amino acids. This chain's CDR3 is CASSLSVDRSNQPKHF. The CDR3 DNA is TGTGCCAGCAGCTTGTCTGTGGACAGAAGCAATCAGCCCAAGCATTTT.

This clonotype occurred a few times. The chain combines TRBV7-6 with TRBJ2-3; D perhaps matches TRBD1 (7 bases). This CDR3 is 14 amino acids long. Germline CDR1 SGHVS, CDR2 FNYEAQ. Trimming stripped 5 bases from V and 7 bases from J, with 16 bases between. CDR3 bases: TGTGCCAGCAGCATCAGGGGGGCCCCTAATACGCAGTATTTT. As protein: CASSIRGAPNTQYF.

The rearrangement uses TRBV6-1 and TRBJ2-3; 9 bases are a match to TRBD2. CDR1 is MNHNS, CDR2 SASEGT, per germline. The CDR3 loop spans 18 amino acids. Trimming took 1 base from V and 0 from J; bases not matched to a gene: 8. The CDR3, as DNA: TGTGCCAGCAGTGAAGGCAGCGGGGGGAAGCTTAGCACAGATACGCAGTATTTT. Translation: CASSEGSGGKLSTDTQYF.

This clonotype turned up a few times. This rearrangement joins TRBV27 to TRBJ2-7; TRBD2 agrees at 9 bases. CDR3 length: 14 residues. V lost 4 bases, J lost 3 bases, and 4 bases stayed unmatched. CDR1 is MNHEY, CDR2 SMNVEV, per germline (reference sequence). DNA of the CDR3: TGTGCCAGCAGTTATAGCGGGAGAAGCTACGAGCAGTACTTC. This translates into CASSYSGRSYEQYF.

This clonotype was seen just once. DNA of the CDR3: TGTGCCAGCAACCCGCCAGGGGGAACGTACGAGCAGTACTTC. Residues: CASNPPGGTYEQYF. This sequence joins TRBV6-6 and TRBJ2-7; 7 bases are a match to TRBD1. V dropped 7 bases and J dropped 4; count of bases not matched to a gene: 10. The CDR3 consists of 14 residues. Germline assignment: CDR1 MNHNY and CDR2 SVGAGI (reference sequence).

This chain links TRBV28 with TRBJ2-6, with D possibly being TRBD2 (5 bases). Per germline, CDR1 MDHEN and CDR2 SYDVKM. The CDR3 is 13 amino acids. The ends were cut back, 8 bases at V and 4 bases at J, with 9 bases in the middle. CDR3 sequence (DNA): TGTGCCAGCCGGACGGGGGGGGCCAACGTCCTGACTTTC. Protein sequence: CASRTGGANVLTF. The whole variable domain, remainder taken from reference TRBV28 and TRBJ2-6, is DVKVTQSSRYLVKRTGEKVFLECVQDMDHENMFWYRQDPGLGLRLIYFSYDVKMKEKGDIPEGYSVSREKKERFSLILESASTNQTSMYLCASRTGGANVLTFGAGSRLTVL.

This clonotype was detected only a few times. The V call is TRBV19, the J call TRBJ2-1, with 7 bases matching TRBD2. CDR1 LNHDA and CDR2 SQIVND come from the germline V gene (reference sequence). The CDR3 loop spans 13 amino acids. The V segment lost 2 bases and the J segment 10 bases; nucleotides outside the gene matches: 5. CDR3 coding DNA: TGTGCCAGTAGTATAACGACTAGCCGAGAGCAGTTCTTC. This encodes CASSITTSREQFF.

The chain joins TRBV25-1 to TRBJ1-3; D is uncertain. Trimming removed 3 bases from V and 0 bases from J, with 12 bases in between. The CDR3 extends over 16 amino acids. CDR1 MGHDK and CDR2 SYGVNS come from the germline V gene. The CDR3 DNA reads TGTGCCAGCAGTGATTCCCGCACGAGCTCTGGAAACACCATATATTTT. Amino acids: CASSDSRTSSGNTIYF. Based on the CDR3 plus reference TRBV25-1 and TRBJ1-3, the full variable domain is EADIYQTPRYLVIGTGKKITLECSQTMGHDKMYWYQQDPGMELHLIHYSYGVNSTEKGDLSSESTVSRIRTEHFPLTLESARPSHTSQYLCASSDSRTSSGNTIYFGEGSWLTVV.

The chain employs TRBV15 and TRBJ1-3, with D maybe TRBD1 (5 bases). The germline V gene encodes CDR1 LNHNV and CDR2 YYDKDF (reference sequence). Trimming removed 0 bases at V and 2 bases at J, with 11 bases between. The CDR3 covers 16 residues. CDR3 nucleotides: TGTGCCACCAGCAGAGATAATCGGGGGACTGGAAACACCATATATTTT. It encodes CATSRDNRGTGNTIYF. The variable domain in full, with the rest retrieved from reference TRBV15 and TRBJ1-3, is DAMVIQNPRYQVTQFGKPVTLSCSQTLNHNVMYWYQQKSSQAPKLLFHYYDKDFNNEADTPDNFQSRRPNTSFCFLDIRSPGLGDTAMYLCATSRDNRGTGNTIYFGEGSWLTVV.